This TCR beta chain was recorded in a study of identical twins. Findings and caveats of the study: Some out-of-frame alpha sequences were shared by twins, and these showed excess low generation probability.

This CDR3 contains 13 residues. CDR1 and CDR2 (germline): SEHNR, FQNEAQ (reference sequence). The V end was cut by 3 bases, the J end by 0 bases, with 6 bases between. Concerning this clonotype itself: Antigen specificity is unknown.

Each cDNA held unique molecular identifiers, and template switching gave it a universal primer site. MiXCR, applied by TCRdb to the 5' RACE reads, yields one record per CDR3 protein. The table has 430,000 or so distinct CDR3 sequences, 20% to 25% seen once; the top ten hold roughly 2.8%. The sample was also reused in another study, on T cells expressing NK-cell markers. From that report: In a handful of donors, dominant CD3+CD56+NKG2C+ clones formed about 1.0-7.0% of CD8+ cells.

The rearrangement links TRBV7-9 to TRBJ2-7; D gene ambiguous. This sequence was found in a woman aged 18-29 years in good health. Sequencing was done on a sample of CD4+ T cells sorted from blood. CDR3 loop: CASSFQTSYEQYF. In DNA, the CDR3 is TGTGCCAGCAGCTTCCAAACCTCCTACGAGCAGTACTTC.